The rows below give T cell receptor beta chains drawn from one sample of a study of shared clonotypes between healthy human individuals. Profiled with immunoSEQ multiplex PCR; TCRdb holds only in-frame clones, not every one. The top ten hold approximately 1.1% of the sample, which has over a million clones, more than 95% seen once. Sequenced: naive CD4+ T cells sorted from blood. These receptors all come from a young man in good health. CDR3s include the opening cysteine and the closing phenylalanine or tryptophan. The D gene is left open where the match is weak. Clone size is shown for a subset of rows, as once, few, many or a class of expanded clone.

>TRBJ1-3|-|TRBV28|-
CASSPPGRGNTIYF
TGTGCCAGCAGTCCTCCGGGGCGCGGAAACACCATATATTTT
>TRBJ2-6|few|TRBV18|-
CASSPSHSGANVLTF
TGTGCCAGCTCACCAAGTCACTCTGGGGCCAACGTCCTGACTTTC
>TRBJ1-2|-|TRBV6-1|-
CASSVGQRNYGYTF
TGTGCCAGCAGTGTCGGACAACGAAACTATGGCTACACCTTC
>TRBJ2-7|-|TRBV7-2|TRBD1
CASSFSRQGTYEQYF
TGTGCCAGCAGCTTTTCACGACAGGGGACCTACGAGCAGTACTTC
>TRBJ1-2|-|TRBV20-1|TRBD1
CSVTGGYGYTF
TGCAGTGTTACAGGGGGCTATGGCTACACCTTC
>TRBJ2-1|-|TRBV28|TRBD2
CASSSLPGTTYNEQFF
TGTGCCAGCAGTTCCCTTCCGGGGACTACTTACAATGAGCAGTTCTTC
>TRBJ2-1|-|TRBV5-4|TRBD2
CASSSTSGSGEQFF
TGTGCCAGCAGCTCAACTAGCGGGAGTGGTGAGCAGTTCTTC
>TRBJ1-3|-|TRBV29-1|-
CSADSGNTIYF
TGCAGTGCCGACTCTGGAAACACCATATATTTT
>TRBJ1-1|-|TRBV7-9|-
CASSSFMNTEAFF
TGTGCCAGCAGCTCGTTTATGAACACTGAAGCTTTCTTT
>TRBJ2-3|-|TRBV7-6|-
CASSLADGSTDTQYF
TGTGCCAGCAGCTTAGCCGACGGTAGCACAGATACGCAGTATTTT
>TRBJ2-7|-|TRBV18|TRBD2
CASSELAGVYEQYF
TGTGCCAGCTCAGAACTAGCGGGAGTATACGAGCAGTACTTC
>TRBJ2-1|-|TRBV4-2|TRBD2
CASSQEGPGLAGVNEQFF
TGTGCCAGCAGCCAAGAAGGACCGGGACTAGCGGGAGTAAATGAGCAGTTCTTC
>TRBJ2-5|-|TRBV5-1|TRBD2
CASSSSGSGSLETQYF
TGCGCCAGCAGCTCCAGTGGTAGCGGGAGTTTAGAGACCCAGTACTTC
>TRBJ2-3|-|TRBV28|-
CASSFQPFGSSQASTDTQYF
TGTGCCAGCAGTTTTCAGCCGTTCGGGAGTAGTCAGGCGAGCACAGATACGCAGTATTTT
>TRBJ2-2|-|TRBV18|-
CASSPPGPNTGELFF
TGTGCCAGCTCACCACCGGGCCCGAACACCGGGGAGCTGTTTTTT
>TRBJ2-7|-|TRBV28|TRBD1
CASSHLGTGGYEQYF
TGTGCCAGCAGCCACTTAGGGACAGGGGGGTACGAGCAGTACTTC
>TRBJ2-6|-|TRBV5-4|-
CASQPPGANVLTF
TGTGCCTCTCAGCCACCTGGGGCCAACGTCCTGACTTTC
>TRBJ2-7|-|TRBV19|TRBD2
CASSIPGASGSYEQYF
TGTGCCAGTAGTATACCCGGGGCTAGCGGGAGCTACGAGCAGTACTTC
>TRBJ2-1|-|TRBV5-4|TRBD1
CASSRDRDGEQFF
TGTGCCAGCAGCCGGGACAGGGACGGGGAGCAGTTCTTC
>TRBJ2-6|-|TRBV6-1|TRBD2
CASSGSTGGSVGSNVLTF
TGTGCCAGCAGTGGATCAACGGGAGGCTCCGTTGGGTCCAACGTCCTGACTTTC
>TRBJ2-1|once|TRBV19|-
CASSIDTAYNEQFF
TGTGCCAGTAGTATTGATACGGCCTACAATGAGCAGTTCTTC
>TRBJ2-1|-|TRBV29-1|-
CSAKTGNDEQFF
TGCAGCGCTAAGACAGGTAACGATGAGCAGTTCTTC
>TRBJ2-7|-|TRBV2|TRBD1
CASSGDSRGFYEQYF
TGTGCCAGCAGTGGGGACAGTCGAGGGTTCTACGAGCAGTACTTC
>TRBJ2-5|-|TRBV6-5|-
CATSAGWETQYF
TGTGCCACCTCGGCCGGGTGGGAGACCCAGTACTTC
>TRBJ2-7|-|TRBV18|-
CASSLGRDSHSGNYEQYF
TGTGCCAGCTCACTGGGAAGGGACAGCCATAGCGGGAACTACGAGCAGTACTTC
>TRBJ2-3|-|TRBV5-1|TRBD1
CASSSPGQGISSTDTQYF
TGCGCCAGCAGCTCTCCGGGACAGGGAATCTCTAGCACAGATACGCAGTATTTT
>TRBJ2-7|-|TRBV7-9|-
CASSLVPSYEQYF
TGTGCCAGCAGCTTAGTCCCCTCCTACGAGCAGTACTTC
>TRBJ2-7|once|TRBV6-1|-
CAAEGVSSYEQYF
TGTGCCGCCGAGGGGGTTAGCTCCTACGAGCAGTACTTC
>TRBJ2-5|-|TRBV10-3|-
CAISQGGGGSRETQYF
TGTGCCATCAGTCAGGGGGGTGGCGGGAGTAGGGAGACCCAGTACTTC
>TRBJ2-3|-|TRBV12-5|TRBD2
CASGLRLAGVTDTQYF
TGTGCTAGTGGTTTGAGGCTAGCGGGAGTGACAGATACGCAGTATTTT
>TRBJ2-7|-|TRBV9|TRBD1
CASSVQQGSGEQYF
TGTGCCAGCAGCGTTCAACAGGGGTCGGGAGAGCAGTACTTC
>TRBJ2-1|-|TRBV5-1|-
CASSSYSLEQFF
TGCGCCAGCAGCTCGTACAGCCTTGAGCAGTTCTTC
>TRBJ2-7|-|TRBV5-6|-
CASSPVVRTYEQYF
TGTGCCAGCAGCCCGGTTGTGAGGACCTACGAGCAGTACTTC
>TRBJ1-2|-|TRBV2|-
CASKPRQASNYGYTF
TGTGCCAGCAAACCGAGGCAGGCATCTAACTATGGCTACACCTTC
>TRBJ2-1|-|TRBV30|-
CAWSSVSGRSSYNEQFF
TGTGCCTGGAGTTCAGTCTCGGGGAGAAGCTCCTACAATGAGCAGTTCTTC
>TRBJ2-7|-|TRBV5-3|-
CARSLRTYEQYF
TGTGCCAGAAGCCTAAGGACCTACGAGCAGTACTTC
>TRBJ1-2|once|TRBV27|-
CASGRQDNYGYTF
TGTGCCAGCGGTCGACAGGATAACTATGGCTACACCTTC
>TRBJ2-5|-|TRBV7-9|TRBD1
CASSPFGGDRGQETQYF
TGTGCCAGCAGCCCATTCGGGGGTGACAGGGGGCAGGAGACCCAGTACTTC
>TRBJ1-5|-|TRBV10-2|-
CASSETGGAHQPQHF
TGCGCCAGCAGTGAGACGGGGGGAGCCCATCAGCCCCAGCATTTT
>TRBJ2-3|-|TRBV5-1|TRBD2
CASSAPSGGPGTDTQYF
TGCGCCAGCAGCGCCCCCAGCGGGGGGCCTGGCACAGATACGCAGTATTTT
>TRBJ1-2|-|TRBV28|TRBD1
CASSSTGQVYGYTF
TGTGCCAGCAGCTCTACGGGACAGGTCTATGGCTACACCTTC
>TRBJ2-7|-|TRBV6-1|-
CASSERGFNNYEQYF
TGTGCCAGCAGTGAAAGGGGTTTTAATAACTACGAGCAGTACTTC
>TRBJ1-2|-|TRBV7-2|-
CASSLGGQSYGYTF
TGTGCCAGCAGCTTAGGCGGCCAATCGTACGGCTACACCTTC
>TRBJ2-1|-|TRBV4-3|TRBD2
CASSQEGSGIFGEQFF
TGCGCCAGCAGCCAAGAGGGTAGCGGGATATTTGGTGAGCAGTTCTTC
>TRBJ2-5|-|TRBV28|-
CASKFLALGETQYF
TGTGCCAGCAAATTTCTAGCGCTAGGGGAGACCCAGTACTTC
>TRBJ2-2|-|TRBV6-6|-
CASSFPAGTNTGELFF
TGTGCCAGCAGTTTCCCCGCCGGGACCAACACCGGGGAGCTGTTTTTT
>TRBJ2-1|-|TRBV18|-
CASSPLRDEQFF
TGTGCCAGCTCACCACTTCGAGATGAGCAGTTCTTC
>TRBJ2-3|-|TRBV7-9|TRBD1
CASRSGQGPTDTQYF
TGTGCCAGCAGGAGCGGACAGGGGCCCACAGATACGCAGTATTTT
>TRBJ1-3|-|TRBV2|-
CASRTGGTGNTIYF
TGTGCCAGCAGAACTGGTGGGACTGGAAACACCATATATTTT
>TRBJ2-5|-|TRBV18|-
CASSPFFRDSQETQYF
TGTGCCAGCTCACCTTTTTTCCGGGACTCCCAAGAGACCCAGTACTTC
>TRBJ2-1|-|TRBV5-1|TRBD2
CASSLDERESYNEQFF
TGCGCCAGCAGCTTGGATGAGCGGGAATCCTACAATGAGCAGTTCTTC
>TRBJ1-1|-|TRBV10-1|-
CASSGGPKNTEAFF
TGCGCCAGCAGCGGCGGACCGAAGAACACTGAAGCTTTCTTT
>TRBJ2-4|-|TRBV5-1|TRBD2
CASSLLAGQGNIQYF
TGCGCCAGCAGCTTGTTAGCGGGACAAGGAAACATTCAGTACTTC
>TRBJ2-2|-|TRBV4-3|TRBD2
CASSQVKLAGSTGELFF
TGCGCCAGCAGCCAAGTAAAGCTAGCGGGATCCACCGGGGAGCTGTTTTTT
>TRBJ2-1|-|TRBV9|-
CASSVSKRNNEQFF
TGTGCCAGCAGCGTAAGTAAACGGAACAATGAGCAGTTCTTC
>TRBJ2-5|-|TRBV5-1|-
CASSLMWGARETQYF
TGCGCCAGCAGCTTGATGTGGGGTGCGCGAGAGACCCAGTACTTC
>TRBJ2-3|-|TRBV5-1|TRBD2
CASSTIAGRQSTDTQYF
TGCGCCAGCAGTACTATAGCGGGGCGGCAGAGCACAGATACGCAGTATTTT
>TRBJ1-5|-|TRBV28|-
CASSLLGVQPQHF
TGTGCCAGCAGTCTACTAGGGGTTCAGCCCCAGCATTTT
>TRBJ2-5|-|TRBV4-3|TRBD2
CASSQGPGTRFQETQYF
TGCGCCAGCAGCCAAGGCCCCGGGACTAGGTTCCAAGAGACCCAGTACTTC
>TRBJ2-1|-|TRBV10-1|-
CASSDLAAVRYNEQFF
TGCGCCAGCAGTGACCTAGCAGCCGTTCGCTACAATGAGCAGTTCTTC